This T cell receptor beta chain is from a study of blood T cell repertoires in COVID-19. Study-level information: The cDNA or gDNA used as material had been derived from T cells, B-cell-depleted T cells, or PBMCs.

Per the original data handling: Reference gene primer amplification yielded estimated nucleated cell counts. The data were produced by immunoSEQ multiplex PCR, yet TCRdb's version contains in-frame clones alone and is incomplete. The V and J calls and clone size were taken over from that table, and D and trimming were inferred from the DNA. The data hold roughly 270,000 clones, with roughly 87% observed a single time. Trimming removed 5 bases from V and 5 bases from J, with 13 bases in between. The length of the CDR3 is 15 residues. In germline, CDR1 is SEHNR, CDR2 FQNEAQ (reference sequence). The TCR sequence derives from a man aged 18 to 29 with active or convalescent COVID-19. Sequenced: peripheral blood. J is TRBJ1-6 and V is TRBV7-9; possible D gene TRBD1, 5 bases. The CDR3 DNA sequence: TGTGCCAGCAGCCCCCGGACACCACATAATTCACCCCTCCACTTT. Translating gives CASSPRTPHNSPLHF.